Below are 17 T cell receptor beta chains sequenced from a single sample in a study of T-cell memory formation after mild COVID-19. TCRdb reprocessed the 5' RACE reads via MiXCR and lists one record per CDR3 protein. The sample lists 550,000 to 600,000 distinct CDR3 sequences, around 16% occurring once. The source material was PBMCs or a T cell subset sorted from them (not recorded which). The receptors stem from an adult woman who had mild COVID-19 (a few samples of this study predate the infection). Cell type and time point are not known.

J is TRBJ2-5 and V is TRBV5-5, with TRBD2 identical over 11 bases. V lost 4 bases and J lost 1; bases outside the gene matches: 12. Looked up from germline, CDR1 is SGHKS and CDR2 is YYEKEE (reference sequence). The CDR3 runs to 18 residues. The CDR3 DNA reads as TGTGCCAGCAGCCTGAGGACTAGCGGGTCAGGGACCCAAGAGACCCAGTACTTC. This translates into CASSLRTSGSGTQETQYF.

This clonotype was counted a few times. The CDR3 is CASSLLEVAMDEKLFF. CDR3 nucleotides: TGTGCCAGCAGCTTATTGGAGGTCGCCATGGATGAAAAACTGTTTTTT. V is TRBV7-2 and J is TRBJ1-4; D not certain. Per germline, CDR1 SGHTA and CDR2 FQGNSA. The CDR3 is made up of 16 amino acids. Deletions cut 2 bases from V and 6 bases from J, with 16 bases between.

This clonotype was observed a few times. For the CDR3, the DNA is TGTGCCAGTCAAGCGGGAGGGACAGATACGCAGTATTTT. Protein sequence: CASQAGGTDTQYF. This rearrangement joins TRBV2 to TRBJ2-3; 10 nucleotides align to TRBD2. Per the germline V gene, CDR1 is SNHLY and CDR2 is FYNNEI. The trim removed 9 bases at V and 3 bases at J, leaving 3 bases unmatched. There are 13 residues in the CDR3.

The chain employs TRBV12-3 or TRBV12-4 and TRBJ2-7; TRBD2 might be the D (6 bases). The CDR3 covers 14 residues. Trimming pared 5 bases from V and 9 bases from J, leaving 20 bases between. The CDR3 region has the DNA TGTGCCAGCAGTAACCGGGAGTTAGCTGTCGGGCAGTACTTC. As protein: CASSNRELAVGQYF.

This clonotype has just a few counts. The CDR3 DNA sequence: TGTGCCAGCAGCCAAGATAACAGGCCGAACACTGAAGCTTTCTTT. It translates to CASSQDNRPNTEAFF. The gene calls are TRBV3-1 and TRBJ1-1, with D possibly being TRBD1 (5 bases). The germline V gene encodes CDR1 LGHDT and CDR2 YNNKEL (reference sequence). The CDR3 loop spans 15 amino acids. V lost 0 bases and J 1 base, leaving 9 bases between the germline ends. The entire variable domain, with the rest obtained from reference TRBV3-1 and TRBJ1-1, is as follows: DTAVSQTPKYLVTQMGNDKSIKCEQNLGHDTMYWYKQDSKKFLKIMFSYNNKELIINETVPNRFSPKSPDKAHLNLHINSLELGDSAVYFCASSQDNRPNTEAFFGQGTRLTVV.

The chain combines TRBV10-3 with TRBJ2-5; TRBD1 might be the D (5 bases). Germline CDR1 and CDR2: ENHRY and SYGVKD. The CDR3 length is 13 residues. The V gene lost 4 bases and the J gene lost 2 bases, with 8 bases spanning the gap. The CDR3 DNA is TGTGCCATCAGTGTAAGACAGCAAGAGACCCAGTACTTC. As protein: CAISVRQQETQYF.

This clonotype was seen more than once but under ten times. The chain joins TRBV5-4 to TRBJ2-1; 8 bases align to TRBD2. Germline values: CDR1 SGHNT, CDR2 YYREEE (reference sequence). The length of the CDR3 is 14 residues. J gave up 5 bases and V 4 bases, and 5 bases lay outside the gene matches. The DNA for the CDR3 is TGTGCCAGCAGCCGTGTTAGCGGGGACAATGAGCAGTTCTTC. Translating it yields CASSRVSGDNEQFF.

The chain recombines TRBV25-1 with TRBJ2-5; 13 bases align to TRBD2. The CDR3 sequence is 14 residues long. From germline, CDR1 is MGHDK and CDR2 SYGVNS. Losses at the gene ends were 7 bases for V and 5 bases for J; bases not matched to a gene: 4. CDR3 in amino acids: CASTKGLAGETQYF. The CDR3 coding sequence is TGTGCCAGCACTAAGGGACTAGCGGGGGAGACCCAGTACTTC. Full variable domain (missing parts from reference TRBV25-1 and TRBJ2-5): EADIYQTPRYLVIGTGKKITLECSQTMGHDKMYWYQQDPGMELHLIHYSYGVNSTEKGDLSSESTVSRIRTEHFPLTLESARPSHTSQYLCASTKGLAGETQYFGPGTRLLVL.

This clonotype was observed a few times. V is TRBV4-3 and J is TRBJ1-2, with D perhaps TRBD1 (5 bases). Trimming removed 0 bases at V and 7 bases at J, with 15 bases between. Germline assignment: CDR1 LGHNA and CDR2 YSLEER. CDR3 length: 15 residues. The DNA of the CDR3 is TGCGCCAGCAGCCAAGACCGGGGGTGGGGGTCTGGCTACACCTTC. This sequence encodes CASSQDRGWGSGYTF.

This clonotype showed up just a few times. The rearrangement joins TRBV20-1 to TRBJ1-4, with D possibly matching TRBD1 (6 bases). The germline V gene encodes CDR1 DFQATT and CDR2 SNEGSKA (reference sequence). Trimming stripped 6 bases from V and 7 bases from J, with 18 bases between. The CDR3 has 14 amino acids. The CDR3 spells CSAAPGTLGEKLFF. Here the CDR3 DNA reads TGCAGTGCGGCCCCCGGGACACTAGGTGAAAAACTGTTTTTT.

This clonotype was counted between two and nine times. The chain has TRBV12-3 or TRBV12-4 and TRBJ2-1; unclear D gene. V was cut by 3 bases and J by 5 bases, with 23 bases left in between. This CDR3 comprises 18 residues. The CDR3 is CASSFGHGNHLMHNEQFF. The CDR3 nucleotides are TGTGCCAGCAGTTTCGGGCATGGGAACCATTTAATGCACAATGAGCAGTTCTTC.

The CDR3 nucleotides read TGTGCCAGTAGTATACGTGACAGGGTTAATGAAAAACTGTTTTTT. Residues: CASSIRDRVNEKLFF. The genes are TRBV19 and TRBJ1-4; TRBD1 matches at 7 bases. Germline V gene data show CDR1 as LNHDA and CDR2 as SQIVND (reference sequence). V dropped 2 bases and J dropped 4; count of bases not matched to a gene: 4. The CDR3 totals 15 residues.

As for this clonotype: One end of the junction fails to match germline, which may point to a read error. CDR3 in DNA: TGTGCCAGCGGTTTTTTCGGGCCTGAGTACGAGCAGTACTTC. It translates to CASGFFGPEYEQYF. The chain couples TRBV12-3 or TRBV12-4 to TRBJ2-7; no firm D call. This CDR3 comprises 14 residues.

The rearrangement links TRBV5-8 to TRBJ2-7; 8 bases match TRBD1. Trimming removed 4 bases from V and 1 base from J; junction bases left unmatched: 7. The CDR3 runs to 15 residues. Germline V gene data show CDR1 as SGHTS and CDR2 as YDEGEE. The CDR3 bases are TGTGCCAGCAGCGGACAGGGTACATTATCCTACGAGCAGTACTTC. Translating it yields CASSGQGTLSYEQYF.

This clonotype was observed many times. The V call is TRBV7-2, the J call TRBJ2-5; 7 nucleotides match TRBD1. Germline V gene data show CDR1 as SGHTA and CDR2 as FQGNSA. Trimming took 2 bases from V and 5 from J; bases not matched to a gene: 5. The CDR3 runs 14 residues. CDR3 in amino acids: CASSLSGRGETQYF. The CDR3 bases are TGTGCCAGCAGCTTATCGGGCAGGGGGGAGACCCAGTACTTC.

The CDR3 region has the DNA TGTGCCAGCAGGAGGCGCGGGGGTCTCGAAGCTTTCTTT. Residues: CASRRRGGLEAFF. V is TRBV12-3 or TRBV12-4 and J is TRBJ1-1; weak D call: TRBD1 (5 bases). The CDR3 loop spans 13 amino acids. V was shortened by 6 bases and J by 8 bases, with 16 bases between the two germline ends.

This clonotype was detected a few times. J is TRBJ2-7 and V is TRBV7-9; the D is unclear. There are 14 residues in the CDR3. Germline V gene lookup returns CDR1 SEHNR and CDR2 FQNEAQ (reference sequence). V was pared by 5 bases and J by 2 bases, with 13 bases between. The CDR3 region is CASSPRAITYEQYF. As DNA, the CDR3 is TGTGCCAGCAGCCCCCGGGCCATAACCTACGAGCAGTACTTC.